The rows below give T cell receptor beta chains drawn from one sample of a study of blood T cell repertoires in COVID-19. The data were produced by immunoSEQ multiplex PCR, yet TCRdb's version contains in-frame clones alone and is incomplete. The sample comprises 150,000 to 200,000 clones, about 80% of which are singletons, and approximately 15% rests with the top ten. Input material: peripheral blood. Receptor source: a man aged 30 to 39 with active or convalescent COVID-19. Each CDR3 is given without its conserved first and last residue. The D gene is left open where the match is weak.

D,V,CDR3
TRBD2,TRBV19,ASSMRAGGAPDTQY
TRBD2,TRBV19,ASSIGLAGGQETQY
TRBD2,TRBV18,ASSPPFGGEVDTQY
-,TRBV30,AWNGLGTNSPLH
TRBD1,TRBV10-3,ANRDREPPPYNEQF
TRBD2,TRBV9,ASSEAGGPETQY
TRBD1,TRBV4-1,ASSQDRPETRQGYEQY
TRBD2,TRBV10-3,AISEGPSGLSQETQY
-,TRBV7-6,ASSSLQGPQARTQY
-,TRBV23-1,ASSQYPSGLGNQPQH
-,TRBV10-2,ASRATSPSLDYT
-,TRBV7-2,ASSSIRGTGELF
-,TRBV7-9,ASSPPTGDSYNEQF
TRBD2,TRBV10-3,AISESGTSGGAARNEQF
TRBD1,TRBV4-3,ASSQDSGTGGVKAF
-,TRBV7-9,ASSSKISTDTQY
-,TRBV15,ATSRDRQGNSPLH
-,TRBV9,ASGAQGPGEKLF